Given below is one TCR beta chain in context. What it binds is unknown. This entry is derived from a study of T cell responses to AZD1222 COVID-19 vaccine. General observations from the study: Increases in Spike-specific TCR breadth and depth were seen after two AZD1222 doses.

Assay: immunoSEQ multiplex PCR; the TCRdb copy retains only in-frame clones and omits some. The sample gives 150,000 to 200,000 clones, 88% of which show up once; 25% to 30% is in the top ten. Germline CDR1 is SGDLS and CDR2 is YYNGEE. The CDR3 has 15 amino acids. V lost 0 bases, J lost 5 bases, and 12 bases lay in between. The TCR sequence derives from an adult who received the AZD1222 COVID-19 vaccine. The material sequenced was peripheral blood, taken 28 days after the second AZD1222 dose. This chain uses TRBV9 with TRBJ2-1; perhaps D is TRBD1 or TRBD2 (5 bases each). The CDR3 DNA follows: TGTGCCAGCAGCGTAGCTTCCGGGGCACACAATGAGCAGTTCTTC. Translation gives CASSVASGAHNEQFF.